What follows are 18 T cell receptor beta chains derived from one specimen sequenced in a study of cytomegalovirus exposure and HLA in healthy donors. Both 60 Vbeta primers and 13 Jbeta primers went into the PCR. Sequenced by immunoSEQ multiplex PCR; TCRdb stores in-frame clones only, minus some. The table shows around 180,000 clones, with around 82% occurring only once. The sample taken for sequencing was PBMCs. The receptors shown here come from a young man in good health and CMV-seronegative.

The chain joins TRBV7-9 to TRBJ2-3; the D gene is possibly TRBD2 (5 bases). The CDR3 has 17 amino acids. Germline assignment: CDR1 SEHNR and CDR2 FQNEAQ (reference sequence). V was cut by 2 bases and J by 0 bases, with 15 bases left in between. This chain's CDR3 is CASSLRPGAASTDTQYF. CDR3 DNA: TGTGCCAGCAGCTTAAGACCAGGAGCGGCTAGCACAGATACGCAGTATTTT.

The J gene is TRBJ2-1, the V gene TRBV15; tentatively, D is TRBD2 (5 bases). CDR1 and CDR2 from the germline V gene are LNHNV and YYDKDF (reference sequence). The V end was cut by 0 bases, the J end by 4 bases, with 19 bases between. This CDR3 has 18 amino acids. CDR3 amino acids: CATSRDPGSGSNYNEQFF. CDR3 nucleotides: TGTGCCACCAGCAGAGATCCGGGGTCGGGGTCCAATTACAATGAGCAGTTCTTC.

The chain recombines TRBV9 with TRBJ2-7; 9 nucleotides agree with TRBD1. J lost 7 bases, V lost 4 bases, and 12 bases had no gene match. In germline, CDR1 is SGDLS, CDR2 YYNGEE. CDR3 length equals 15 residues. CDR3 DNA sequence: TGTGCCAGCAGCCCGAGTACCGGGACAGGGCGTGAGCAGTACTTC. Amino acids: CASSPSTGTGREQYF.

The table lists this clone with a few counts. V is TRBV6-6 and J is TRBJ2-2, with a tentative D call TRBD2 (6 bases). Germline V gene data show CDR1 as MNHNY and CDR2 as SVGAGI (reference sequence). The CDR3 covers 15 residues. V gave up 7 bases and J gave up 2 bases, with 14 bases separating them. The CDR3 region is CASKTGTYNTGELFF. CDR3 in DNA: TGTGCCAGCAAGACCGGGACTTATAACACCGGGGAGCTGTTTTTT.

The chain combines TRBV27 with TRBJ2-7, with a weak D call TRBD1 (5 bases). CDR1 and CDR2 from the germline V gene are MNHEY and SMNVEV (reference sequence). With 4 bases removed from V and 3 bases from J, the gap between germline ends came to 13 bases. The CDR3 runs to 14 residues. The CDR3 spells CASSSADSVYEQYF. For the CDR3, the DNA is TGTGCCAGCAGTTCGGCTGACAGTGTCTACGAGCAGTACTTC.

CDR3 region: CASSQGTTDTQYF. As DNA, the CDR3 is TGCGCCAGCAGCCAAGGGACTACAGATACGCAGTATTTT. The chain combines TRBV5-1 with TRBJ2-3, with a weak D call TRBD2 (6 bases). CDR1 is SGHRS and CDR2 is YFSETQ in the germline V gene. V gave up 4 bases and J gave up 3 bases, with 9 bases separating them. The CDR3 loop spans 13 amino acids. Together with reference TRBV5-1 and TRBJ2-3, the CDR3 gives the full variable domain: KAGVTQTPRYLIKTRGQQVTLSCSPISGHRSVSWYQQTPGQGLQFLFEYFSETQRNKGNFPGRFSGRQFSNSRSEMNVSTLELGDSALYLCASSQGTTDTQYFGPGTRLTVL.

J is TRBJ2-1 and V is TRBV19; possibly TRBD1 for D (5 bases). Trimming stripped 3 bases from V and 7 bases from J, with 16 bases between. This CDR3 region has 15 residues. Germline V lookup: CDR1 LNHDA, CDR2 SQIVND (reference sequence). The CDR3 DNA follows: TGTGCCAGTAGTATTAACCGCGAATCAGGGAATGAGCAGTTCTTC. Translation gives CASSINRESGNEQFF. Full variable domain (remainder filled in from reference TRBV19 and TRBJ2-1): DGGITQSPKYLFRKEGQNVTLSCEQNLNHDAMYWYRQDPGQGLRLIYYSQIVNDFQKGDIAEGYSVSREKKESFPLTVTSAQKNPTAFYLCASSINRESGNEQFFGPGTRLTVL.

This chain links TRBV14 with TRBJ2-1; 8 nucleotides line up with TRBD2. The CDR3 spans 21 residues. J lost 0 bases, V lost 4 bases, and 20 bases had no gene match. The germline gives CDR1 SGHDN, CDR2 FVKESK. DNA for the CDR3: TGTGCCAGCAGCCTGTCCCGGGAGCGGGAGTCAAAGGGAAGCTCCTACAATGAGCAGTTCTTC. This codes for CASSLSRERESKGSSYNEQFF.

This clone was picked up one time. V usage is TRBV7-9 and J usage is TRBJ2-2; tentative D call: TRBD2 (5 bases). The CDR3 length is 15 residues. With 1 base removed from V and 4 bases from J, the gap between germline ends came to 10 bases. In germline, CDR1 is SEHNR, CDR2 FQNEAQ (reference sequence). CDR3 in DNA: TGTGCCAGCAGCTTAGGTGCAGGACTCACCGGGGAGCTGTTTTTT. Its protein product is CASSLGAGLTGELFF.

The rearrangement links TRBV18 to TRBJ1-1, with no clear D. Germline CDR1 and CDR2: KGHSH and LQKENI. The CDR3 runs to 14 residues. V dropped 5 bases and J dropped 1 base, with 11 bases sitting between them. The CDR3 nucleotides read TGTGCCAGCTCAGAGCGGGCGGGGAACACTGAAGCTTTCTTT. This codes for CASSERAGNTEAFF.

The chain employs TRBV7-9 and TRBJ2-2; D perhaps matches TRBD2 (5 bases). This CDR3 spans 13 amino acids. Per germline, CDR1 SEHNR and CDR2 FQNEAQ (reference sequence). V shed 2 bases and J shed 7 bases, with 8 bases lying between them. CDR3 in amino acids: CASSLIGIGELFF. CDR3 nucleotides: TGTGCCAGCAGCTTAATCGGGATCGGGGAGCTGTTTTTT. The whole variable domain, remainder taken from reference TRBV7-9 and TRBJ2-2, is DTGVSQNPRHKITKRGQNVTFRCDPISEHNRLYWYRQTLGQGPEFLTYFQNEAQLEKSRLLSDRFSAERPKGSFSTLEIQRTEQGDSAMYLCASSLIGIGELFFGEGSRLTVL.

This sequence joins TRBV5-1 and TRBJ2-5; D is possibly TRBD2 (6 bases). The DNA end is more similar to TRBJ2-7, so the J call may be wrong. The V gene's germline CDR1 is SGHRS and CDR2 YFSETQ. The CDR3 is made up of 19 amino acids. CDR3 sequence (DNA): TGCGCCAGCAGCTTGGTTCCGTATTGGGAGGTGGGGCCTTCCTACGAGCAGTACTTC. Protein sequence: CASSLVPYWEVGPSYEQYF.

This chain links TRBV5-4 with TRBJ2-1, with TRBD2 matching 10 bases. Germline V lookup: CDR1 SGHNT, CDR2 YYREEE (reference sequence). The CDR3 contains 17 residues. V lost 4 bases and J lost 4; bases outside the gene matches: 11. The CDR3 DNA reads TGTGCCAGCAGCCCGGGGGGTAGCGGGAGGCCTTACAATGAGCAGTTCTTC. Its protein is CASSPGGSGRPYNEQFF.

This clone was picked up a small number of times. CDR3 region: CASSVEFSGNTIYF. The DNA for the CDR3 is TGTGCCAGCAGTGTAGAGTTCTCTGGAAACACCATATATTTT. V usage is TRBV6-1 and J usage is TRBJ1-3; D unclear. Germline V CDR1 and CDR2: MNHNS, SASEGT. V was cut by 4 bases and J by 0 bases, with 7 bases left in between. The CDR3 runs 14 residues.

The chain joins TRBV18 to TRBJ2-4; the D gene is possibly TRBD2 (6 bases). The CDR3 loop spans 14 amino acids. Germline V lookup: CDR1 KGHSH, CDR2 LQKENI. Trimming pared 0 bases from V and 8 bases from J, leaving 11 bases between. The CDR3 here is CASSPPTGEDIQYF. In DNA form, the CDR3 reads TGTGCCAGCTCACCACCGACTGGGGAGGACATTCAGTACTTC.

V and J are TRBV20-1 and TRBJ2-1, with 9 bases that match TRBD2. This CDR3 comprises 11 residues. Germline CDR1 is DFQATT and CDR2 is SNEGSKA (reference sequence). J lost 9 bases, V lost 3 bases, and 0 bases had no gene match. The CDR3 loop is CSASSGGEQFF. The DNA for the CDR3 is TGCAGTGCTAGTAGCGGGGGTGAGCAGTTCTTC.

The gene calls are TRBV11-2 and TRBJ2-5; no clear D gene. This CDR3 has 15 residues. The germline V and J ends were trimmed by 0 bases and 4 bases, with 12 bases remaining between them. Germline V lookup: CDR1 SGHAT, CDR2 FQNNGV. The CDR3 region has the DNA TGTGCCAGCAGCTTAGATCGCGCCGGCGGAGAGACCCAGTACTTC. Protein: CASSLDRAGGETQYF.

The chain employs TRBV27 and TRBJ2-7; 13 nucleotides agree with TRBD2. In germline, CDR1 is MNHEY, CDR2 SMNVEV (reference sequence). Trimming at V came to 3 bases and at J to 3 bases, leaving 2 bases not matched to a gene. The CDR3 consists of 15 residues. CDR3 bases: TGTGCCAGCAGTTTTGGGACTAGCGGGAACTACGAGCAGTACTTC. Translating gives CASSFGTSGNYEQYF.